Each of the 14 T cell receptor beta chains below was sequenced from the same sample in a study of shared clonotypes between healthy human individuals. Sequencing used immunoSEQ multiplex PCR; TCRdb keeps in-frame clones, though not all of them. The data show around 980,000 clones, with roughly 74% seen just once and 0.61% held by the top ten. Sequenced: memory CD4+ T cells from PBMCs. The subset: CD45RA-negative fraction. Every receptor here comes from a young man in good health. Some clones in this sample may be carry-over from other donors' samples.

The chain is built from TRBV15 and TRBJ2-7; D not resolved. CDR1 is LNHNV and CDR2 is YYDKDF in the germline V gene (reference sequence). This CDR3 spans 14 amino acids. With 5 bases removed from V and 3 bases from J, the gap between germline ends came to 14 bases. The CDR3 spells CATSALPPFYEQYF. The CDR3 DNA is TGTGCCACCAGCGCCCTTCCGCCCTTCTACGAGCAGTACTTC. The full variable domain, rest sourced from reference TRBV15 and TRBJ2-7, is DAMVIQNPRYQVTQFGKPVTLSCSQTLNHNVMYWYQQKSSQAPKLLFHYYDKDFNNEADTPDNFQSRRPNTSFCFLDIRSPGLGDTAMYLCATSALPPFYEQYFGPGTRLTVT.

This chain connects TRBV9 to TRBJ1-1; D remains unclear. Germline lookup yields CDR1 SGDLS and CDR2 YYNGEE. The V gene lost 2 bases and the J gene lost 0 bases, with 11 bases spanning the gap. This CDR3 region has 15 residues. The CDR3 DNA sequence: TGTGCCAGCAGCGTGACGGACTCGCTGAACACTGAAGCTTTCTTT. It codes for CASSVTDSLNTEAFF.

The chain joins TRBV10-3 to TRBJ2-7, with TRBD2 matching over 13 bases. This CDR3 has 19 amino acids. The V and J ends lost 3 bases and 0 bases, in that order; junction bases with no gene match: 11. Looked up from germline, CDR1 is ENHRY and CDR2 is SYGVKD. The CDR3 DNA sequence: TGTGCCATCAGTGACACATGGACTAGCGGGAGTCGCCGCTCCTACGAGCAGTACTTC. It is translated as CAISDTWTSGSRRSYEQYF.

V usage is TRBV6-6 and J usage is TRBJ1-5, with TRBD1 as a possible D gene (6 bases). Trimming cost V 6 bases and J 1 base, with 13 bases left between them. The CDR3 is 15 residues long. The germline gives CDR1 MNHNY, CDR2 SVGAGI (reference sequence). CDR3 sequence (DNA): TGTGCCAGCAGGCAACCAGGGGAGAGCAATCAGCCCCAGCATTTT. It encodes CASRQPGESNQPQHF.

The genes are TRBV7-3 and TRBJ2-5; 8 bases match TRBD1. Germline CDR1 SGHTA, CDR2 FQGTGA. The ends lost 4 bases at V and 4 bases at J; junction bases unmatched: 5. This CDR3 comprises 14 residues. The CDR3 sequence: CASSSDRGGETQYF. The CDR3, as DNA: TGTGCCAGCAGCTCCGACAGGGGTGGAGAGACCCAGTACTTC.

The chain has TRBV19 and TRBJ2-3, with 7 bases lining up with TRBD2. This CDR3 comprises 14 residues. Germline V gene data show CDR1 as LNHDA and CDR2 as SQIVND (reference sequence). The J segment lost 4 bases and the V segment lost 9 bases, leaving 10 bases of the junction unmatched. The CDR3 reads CASTPGGPADTQYF. The DNA for the CDR3 is TGTGCCAGCACTCCGGGAGGCCCCGCAGATACGCAGTATTTT.

The gene calls are TRBV29-1 and TRBJ2-3, with D unclear. V dropped 6 bases and J dropped 0 bases, with 7 bases sitting between them. This CDR3 is 12 amino acids long. Germline CDR1 is SQVTM and CDR2 is ANQGSEA. The CDR3 loop reads CSVTISTDTQYF. For the CDR3, the DNA is TGCAGCGTGACAATCAGCACAGATACGCAGTATTTT.

The chain couples TRBV15 to TRBJ1-2, with D hard to call. With 3 bases removed from V and 6 bases from J, the gap between germline ends came to 23 bases. The CDR3 loop spans 17 amino acids. Per germline, CDR1 LNHNV and CDR2 YYDKDF (reference sequence). The CDR3 DNA reads TGTGCCACCAGCAGCATGGATAGACTTACCGGGAGGGATGGCTACACCTTC. It translates to CATSSMDRLTGRDGYTF. Variable domain in full (rest from reference TRBV15 and TRBJ1-2): DAMVIQNPRYQVTQFGKPVTLSCSQTLNHNVMYWYQQKSSQAPKLLFHYYDKDFNNEADTPDNFQSRRPNTSFCFLDIRSPGLGDTAMYLCATSSMDRLTGRDGYTFGSGTRLTVV.

The CDR3 spells CASSLMTGGAADGYTF. The CDR3 nucleotides read TGTGCCAGCAGTTTAATGACAGGGGGCGCCGCTGATGGCTACACCTTC. This chain uses TRBV28 with TRBJ1-2; 10 bases are shared with TRBD1. The V gene's germline CDR1 is MDHEN and CDR2 SYDVKM. With 2 bases clipped from V and 6 bases from J, the junction kept 9 bases outside the gene matches. This CDR3 is built from 16 residues.

This clone has only one observation. The CDR3 DNA reads TGTGCCAGCAGGGGAGGACAGTTGATCCTGGCTGGGGGCAATCAGCCCCAGCATTTT. Translation gives CASRGGQLILAGGNQPQHF. The genes are TRBV11-3 and TRBJ1-5; a possible D gene is TRBD1 (6 bases). Germline CDR1 is SGHNT and CDR2 is YENEEA. Trimming shortened V by 6 bases and J by 2 bases, and 26 bases separated the two germline ends. CDR3 size: 19 residues.

This chain links TRBV7-2 with TRBJ2-2, with unresolved D. CDR1 and CDR2 from the germline V gene are SGHTA and FQGNSA. The CDR3 totals 15 residues. V gave up 10 bases and J gave up 3 bases, with 18 bases separating them. CDR3 bases: TGTGCCACGAAAACCGACACGTTTTACACCGGGGAGCTGTTTTTT. This encodes CATKTDTFYTGELFF.

The chain couples TRBV4-1 to TRBJ2-2, with no clear D. The CDR3 contains 16 residues. Germline V lookup: CDR1 MGHRA, CDR2 YSYEKL. Trimming pared 1 base from V and 6 bases from J, leaving 15 bases between. In DNA, the CDR3 is TGCGCCAGCAGCCAAGCGTCCCCAGATAGGTCCGGGGAGCTGTTTTTT. This encodes CASSQASPDRSGELFF.

The chain uses TRBV5-1 and TRBJ2-7, with TRBD2 identical over 8 bases. V was pared by 4 bases and J by 3 bases, with 15 bases of the junction left unmatched. Germline assignment: CDR1 SGHRS and CDR2 YFSETQ. This CDR3 contains 17 residues. The CDR3 region is CASSPFSQAGDGYEQYF. DNA of the CDR3: TGCGCCAGCAGCCCTTTCTCTCAAGCGGGAGACGGCTACGAGCAGTACTTC.

The chain couples TRBV6-5 to TRBJ1-4; no clear D gene. The CDR3 loop spans 14 amino acids. Germline V CDR1 and CDR2: MNHEY, SVGAGI. V lost 3 bases and J 2 bases, leaving 7 bases between the germline ends. The DNA of the CDR3 is TGTGCCAGCAGTTATTCACGGACTAATGAAAAACTGTTTTTT. This translates into CASSYSRTNEKLFF.